These 10 T cell receptor beta chains were all obtained from the same sample, sequenced in a study of blood T cell repertoires in COVID-19. Profiling relied on immunoSEQ multiplex PCR, and the TCRdb table lists in-frame clones only, not all of them. The data contain approximately 140,000 clones, 65% to 90% of them singletons. The source material was peripheral blood. These receptors all come from a man aged 70 or older with acute or convalescent COVID-19.

With regard to this clone: The germline gene is not matched at one end of the junction; a read error may be the cause. This rearrangement joins TRBV6-5 to TRBJ2-7, with 11 bases that match TRBD2. The germline V gene encodes CDR1 MNHEY and CDR2 SVGAGI. The CDR3 consists of 15 residues. The DNA for the CDR3 is TGTGCCAGCAGTCAACTAGCGGGAGTCTCCCACGAGCAGTACTTC. Protein: CASSQLAGVSHEQYF.

This clone was recorded only once. The chain recombines TRBV7-9 with TRBJ2-3; 10 bases match TRBD1. Germline V lookup: CDR1 SEHNR, CDR2 FQNEAQ (reference sequence). V shed 1 base and J 4 bases; nucleotides not matched to a gene: 5. The CDR3 loop spans 16 amino acids. CDR3 sequence: CASSLVGQGVADTQYF. For the CDR3, the DNA is TGTGCCAGCAGCTTAGTTGGACAGGGGGTAGCAGATACGCAGTATTTT.

The genes are TRBV5-6 and TRBJ1-4, with D uncertain. The CDR3 totals 14 residues. Germline lookup yields CDR1 SGHDT and CDR2 YYEEEE. V lost 0 bases and J lost 8, with 11 bases in between. The CDR3 DNA is TGTGCCAGCAGCTTGGCGCAACGAGAAGAAAAACTGTTTTTT. Translation: CASSLAQREEKLFF.

A few counts support this clone. This chain connects TRBV7-2 to TRBJ2-3; 10 bases fit TRBD2. Germline V gives CDR1 SGHTA, CDR2 FQGNSA. Unmatched junction bases numbered 11, after V lost 5 bases and J lost 3 bases. The CDR3 is 17 residues long. CDR3 amino acids: CASSPQSSGSGTDTQYF. CDR3 bases: TGTGCCAGCAGCCCTCAATCTAGCGGGAGTGGGACAGATACGCAGTATTTT. The full variable domain, completed using reference TRBV7-2 and TRBJ2-3, is GAGVSQSPSNKVTEKGKDVELRCDPISGHTALYWYRQSLGQGLEFLIYFQGNSAPDKSGLPSDRFSAERTGGSVSTLTIQRTQQEDSAVYLCASSPQSSGSGTDTQYFGPGTRLTVL.

The CDR3 protein is CASSLVEGSYNEQFF. The CDR3 nucleotides are TGCGCCAGCAGCTTGGTGGAGGGAAGCTACAATGAGCAGTTCTTC. The V and J genes are TRBV5-1 and TRBJ2-1; D may be TRBD2 (6 bases). Trimming took 0 bases from V and 3 from J, leaving 10 bases between them. This CDR3 has 15 residues. CDR1 and CDR2 (germline): SGHRS, YFSETQ.

V usage is TRBV9 and J usage is TRBJ2-1, with 8 bases matching TRBD1. V lost 0 bases to trimming and J lost 3 bases; unmatched junction nucleotides: 2. From germline, CDR1 is SGDLS and CDR2 YYNGEE. This CDR3 has 15 amino acids. As DNA, the CDR3 is TGTGCCAGCAGCGTAGGGACAGGGTTCTACAATGAGCAGTTCTTC. It codes for CASSVGTGFYNEQFF.

The V and J genes are TRBV6-5 and TRBJ2-1; 13 bases match TRBD2. The CDR3 has 15 amino acids. The V gene end was trimmed by 4 bases and the J gene end by 7 bases; junction bases not matched to a gene: 4. In germline, CDR1 is MNHEY, CDR2 SVGAGI. In nucleotides, the CDR3 is TGTGCCAGCAGTTTGACTAGCGGGAGGTCAAATGAGCAGTTCTTC. Amino acid sequence: CASSLTSGRSNEQFF.

This clone was seen more than once but under ten times. The V and J genes are TRBV19 and TRBJ2-3, with 8 bases matching TRBD2. Germline assignment: CDR1 LNHDA and CDR2 SQIVND (reference sequence). CDR3 length equals 15 residues. Trimming at V came to 6 bases and at J to 4 bases, leaving 9 bases not matched to a gene. CDR3 nucleotides: TGTGCCAGTAGACCCCAGAGCGGGAGCCCAGATACGCAGTATTTT. Its protein product is CASRPQSGSPDTQYF.

This sequence joins TRBV30 and TRBJ2-3; the D gene is possibly TRBD1 (5 bases). From germline, CDR1 is GTSNPN and CDR2 SVGIG (reference sequence). V was trimmed by 0 bases and J by 4 bases, leaving 11 bases between them. This CDR3 has 14 amino acids. For the CDR3, the DNA is TGTGCCTGGAGTGTTGTGGGGCCGGCAGATACGCAGTATTTT. Protein product: CAWSVVGPADTQYF.

The chain is built from TRBV6-1 and TRBJ1-6; D gene ambiguous. The CDR3 consists of 16 residues. CDR1 and CDR2 from the germline V gene are MNHNS and SASEGT. The V end lost 2 bases, the J end lost 0 bases, and 8 bases lay between the germline ends. CDR3 nucleotides: TGTGCCAGCAGTGAAATCATGAGCTCCTATAATTCACCCCTCCACTTT. Translation gives CASSEIMSSYNSPLHF.